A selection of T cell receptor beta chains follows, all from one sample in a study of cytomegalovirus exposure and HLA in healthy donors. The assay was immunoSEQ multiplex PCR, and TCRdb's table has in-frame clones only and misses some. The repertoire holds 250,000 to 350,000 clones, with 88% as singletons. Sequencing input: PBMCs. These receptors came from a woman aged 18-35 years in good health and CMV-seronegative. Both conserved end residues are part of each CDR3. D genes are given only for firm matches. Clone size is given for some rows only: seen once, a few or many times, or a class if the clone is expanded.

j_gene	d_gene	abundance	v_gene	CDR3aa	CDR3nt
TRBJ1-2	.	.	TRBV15	CATSRGLAAANYGYTF	TGTGCCACCAGCAGGGGTCTAGCGGCAGCTAACTATGGCTACACCTTC
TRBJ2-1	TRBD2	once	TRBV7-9	CASSLTSGKEEQFF	TGTGCCAGCAGCTTAACTAGCGGGAAAGAAGAGCAGTTCTTC
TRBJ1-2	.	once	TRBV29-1	CSEDRRTRRYGYTF	TGCAGCGAAGACAGGCGCACCCGCCGCTATGGCTACACCTTC
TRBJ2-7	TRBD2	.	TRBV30	CAWSFAGAYEQYF	TGTGCCTGGAGTTTTGCGGGAGCCTACGAGCAGTACTTC
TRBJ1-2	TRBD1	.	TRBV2	CASRQTRDRSNYGYTF	TGTGCCAGCAGGCAAACAAGGGACAGATCTAACTATGGCTACACCTTC
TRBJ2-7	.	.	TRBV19	CASSTTSPGEQYF	TGTGCCAGTAGTACAACTTCCCCGGGCGAGCAGTACTTC
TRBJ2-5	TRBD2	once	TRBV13	CASSAAGRVFASGRALQETQYF	TGTGCCAGCAGCGCGGCGGGACGCGTCTTCGCTAGCGGGAGGGCCCTCCAAGAGACCCAGTACTTC
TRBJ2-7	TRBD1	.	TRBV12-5	CASGLVQGVVYEQYF	TGTGCTAGTGGTTTGGTTCAGGGGGTAGTCTACGAGCAGTACTTC
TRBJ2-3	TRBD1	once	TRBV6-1	CASSENAGTGYTDTQYF	TGTGCCAGCAGTGAGAACGCCGGGACAGGATACACAGATACGCAGTATTTT
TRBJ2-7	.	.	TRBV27	CASSFSSFGNEQYF	TGTGCCAGCAGTTTTTCTTCGTTCGGGAACGAGCAGTACTTC
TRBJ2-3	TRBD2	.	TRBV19	CASSPRGGFTDTQYF	TGTGCCAGTAGTCCGCGGGGGGGGTTCACAGATACGCAGTATTTT
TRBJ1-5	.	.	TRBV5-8	CASSGSVRGNQPQHF	TGTGCCAGCAGCGGATCGGTCAGGGGCAATCAGCCCCAGCATTTT
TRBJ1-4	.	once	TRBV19	CASSDMGGATNEKLFF	TGTGCCAGTAGCGATATGGGAGGCGCAACTAATGAAAAACTGTTTTTT
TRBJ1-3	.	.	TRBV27	CASSGGRGGPGGNTIYF	TGTGCCAGCAGTGGAGGCCGGGGGGGTCCGGGTGGAAACACCATATATTTT
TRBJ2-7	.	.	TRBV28	CASSRDTPYEQYF	TGTGCCAGCAGTCGGGACACTCCCTACGAGCAGTACTTC
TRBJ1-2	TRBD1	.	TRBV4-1	CASSLSSGQGAVGYTF	TGCGCCAGCAGTCTCAGCTCCGGACAGGGGGCGGTTGGCTACACCTTC
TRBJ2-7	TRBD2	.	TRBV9	CASSPRSGRENYEQYF	TGTGCCAGCAGCCCTCGGTCGGGGCGGGAGAACTACGAGCAGTACTTC
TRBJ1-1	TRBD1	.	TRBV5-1	CASSSEQRTGEAFF	TGCGCCAGCAGCTCTGAACAAAGGACAGGGGAAGCTTTCTTT
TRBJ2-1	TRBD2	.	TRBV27	CASSLTSGYYNEQFF	TGTGCCAGCAGTTTGACTAGCGGGTACTACAATGAGCAGTTCTTC
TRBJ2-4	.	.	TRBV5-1	CASSPASKNIQYF	TGCGCCAGCAGTCCTGCGAGCAAAAACATTCAGTACTTC
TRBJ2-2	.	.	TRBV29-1	CSVESRESFTGELFF	TGCAGCGTTGAGTCCCGGGAATCATTTACCGGGGAGCTGTTTTTT
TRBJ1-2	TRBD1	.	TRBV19	CASSIVRDRDYGYTF	TGTGCCAGTAGCATTGTCCGGGACAGGGACTATGGCTACACCTTC